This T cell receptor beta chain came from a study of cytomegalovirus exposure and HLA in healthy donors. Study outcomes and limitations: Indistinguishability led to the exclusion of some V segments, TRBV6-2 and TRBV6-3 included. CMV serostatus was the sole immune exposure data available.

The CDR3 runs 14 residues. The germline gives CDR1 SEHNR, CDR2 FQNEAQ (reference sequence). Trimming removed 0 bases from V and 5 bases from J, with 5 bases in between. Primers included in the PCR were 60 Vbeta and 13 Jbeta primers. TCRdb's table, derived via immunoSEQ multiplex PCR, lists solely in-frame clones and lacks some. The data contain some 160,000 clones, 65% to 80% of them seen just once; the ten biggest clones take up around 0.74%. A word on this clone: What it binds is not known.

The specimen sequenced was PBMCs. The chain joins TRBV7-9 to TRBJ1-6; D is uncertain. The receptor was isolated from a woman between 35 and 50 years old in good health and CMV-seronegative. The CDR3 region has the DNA TGTGCCAGCAGCTTAGCGTCAGATAATTCACCCCTCCACTTT. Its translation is CASSLASDNSPLHF.